This T cell receptor (beta chain) was captured by sequencing in a study of blood T cell repertoires in COVID-19. Background on the study: COVID-19 samples from acute and convalescent phases originated in the United States, Italy and Spain.

Sequencing was performed with immunoSEQ multiplex PCR; in TCRdb, only in-frame clones are kept and a portion is missing. The repertoire holds hundreds of thousands of clones, with 90% as singletons. Germline-derived CDR1 and CDR2 are SGHRS and YFSETQ. CDR3 length: 14 amino acids. Trimming took 0 bases from V and 1 from J, leaving 4 bases between them. Participants were aged about 18 to 90 years, lived in under 25 US areas, and enrolled virtually. Which cohort a participant joined came from the clinical history participants gave. This clone has just a few counts. The same CDR3 also results from other DNA sequences found in this sample.

The receptor was isolated from a man in his fifties or sixties who had recovered from COVID-19. V gene TRBV5-1 combines with J gene TRBJ2-2; D gene uncertain. The sequencing input was PBMCs or T cells enriched from blood (not recorded which). This chain's CDR3 is CASSLAGNTGELFF. The CDR3 coding sequence is TGCGCCAGCAGCTTGGCAGGGAACACCGGGGAGCTGTTTTTT.